This T cell receptor beta chain was documented in a study of blood T cell repertoires in COVID-19. Study overall: The samples span acute and convalescent COVID-19 from the United States, Italy and Spain.

This clone was detected once. TCRdb's copy holds only in-frame clones and misses some; the assay was immunoSEQ multiplex PCR. Among under 250,000 clones listed, under 90% were seen once. There are 12 residues in the CDR3. Germline V lookup: CDR1 SGHDT, CDR2 YYEEEE. Trimming left V 6 bases short and J 5 bases short, with 9 bases between. The chain carries TRBV5-6 and TRBJ1-5, with TRBD1 as a possible D gene (5 bases). Sample: peripheral blood. This TCR derives from a woman aged 40-49 years with active or convalescent COVID-19. CDR3 region: CASTSRDQPQHF. The CDR3 nucleotides are TGTGCCAGCACCTCCAGGGATCAGCCCCAGCATTTT.